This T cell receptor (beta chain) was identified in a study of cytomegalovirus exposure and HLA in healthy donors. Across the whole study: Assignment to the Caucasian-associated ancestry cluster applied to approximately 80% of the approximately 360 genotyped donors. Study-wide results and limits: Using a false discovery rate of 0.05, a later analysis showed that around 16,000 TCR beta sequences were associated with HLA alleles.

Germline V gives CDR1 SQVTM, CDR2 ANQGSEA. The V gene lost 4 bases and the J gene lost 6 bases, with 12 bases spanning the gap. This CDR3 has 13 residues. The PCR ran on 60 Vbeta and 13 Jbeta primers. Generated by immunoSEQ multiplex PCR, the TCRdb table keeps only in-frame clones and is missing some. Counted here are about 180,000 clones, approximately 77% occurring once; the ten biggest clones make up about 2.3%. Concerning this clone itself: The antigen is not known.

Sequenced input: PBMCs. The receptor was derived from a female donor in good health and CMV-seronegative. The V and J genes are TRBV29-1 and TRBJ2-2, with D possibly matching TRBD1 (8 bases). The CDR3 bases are TGCAGCGTTGGGACAGGGAGGGCCGGGGAGCTGTTTTTT. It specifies CSVGTGRAGELFF.